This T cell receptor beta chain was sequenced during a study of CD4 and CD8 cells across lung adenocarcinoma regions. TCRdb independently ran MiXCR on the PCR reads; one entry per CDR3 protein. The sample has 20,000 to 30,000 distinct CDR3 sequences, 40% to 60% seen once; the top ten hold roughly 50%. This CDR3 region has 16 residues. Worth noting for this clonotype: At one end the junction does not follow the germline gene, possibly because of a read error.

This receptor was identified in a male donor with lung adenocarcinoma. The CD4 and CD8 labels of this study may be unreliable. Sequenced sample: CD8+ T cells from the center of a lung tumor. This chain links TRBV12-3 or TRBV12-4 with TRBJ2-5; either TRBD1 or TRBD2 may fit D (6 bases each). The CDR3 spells CASGGLGGRDKETQYF. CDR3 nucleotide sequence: TGTGCCAGCGGGGGGCTTGGGGGCCGTGACAAAGAGACCCAGTATTTC.